A single sample gave rise to the 28 T cell receptor beta chains below, sequenced in a study of CD8+CD57+ T cells in acquired aplastic anemia. Patients who underwent sequencing had shown CD8+CD57+ cell expansion by flow cytometry. Genomic DNA templated the TCR beta VDJ and CDR3 profiling. TCRdb fed the reads into MiXCR, producing one record per CDR3 protein. Of around 500,000 distinct CDR3 sequences listed, around 30% are singletons. The sequencing input was sorted CD4+, CD8+, or CD8+CD57+ T cells (not recorded which) from PBMCs. The receptors come from a human donor with aplastic anemia.

This clonotype has a handful of counts. The chain uses TRBV5-1 and TRBJ2-3; D remains unclear. CDR1 SGHRS and CDR2 YFSETQ come from the germline V gene. The CDR3 spans 15 residues. The germline V and J ends were trimmed by 1 base and 2 bases, with 11 bases remaining between them. CDR3 DNA sequence: TGCGCCAGCAGCTTGACGGTTCGTCCCACAGATACGCAGTATTTT. This translates into CASSLTVRPTDTQYF.

This clonotype has just a few counts. At one end the junction does not follow the germline gene, possibly because of a read error. This chain links TRBV7-9 with TRBJ2-5; no reliable D call. Germline V gives CDR1 SEHNR, CDR2 FQNEAQ (reference sequence). The CDR3 consists of 11 residues. CDR3 residues: CASSLSETRYF. The CDR3 DNA reads TGTGCCAGCAGCTTATCAGAGACCCGGTACTTC.

This clonotype has just a few counts. This chain links TRBV6-5 with TRBJ1-6; D gene unclear. Germline V lookup: CDR1 MNHEY, CDR2 SVGAGI. This CDR3 has 13 residues. Trimming removed 0 bases at V and 3 bases at J, with 0 bases between. The CDR3 sequence is CASSYSYNSPLHF. CDR3 DNA sequence: TGTGCCAGCAGTTACTCCTATAATTCACCCCTCCACTTT.

In its sample, this clonotype was seen a few times. V usage is TRBV2 and J usage is TRBJ2-2; 11 bases map to TRBD1. Germline V gives CDR1 SNHLY, CDR2 FYNNEI. CDR3 length equals 15 residues. The trim removed 4 bases at V and 4 bases at J, leaving 2 bases unmatched. The DNA of the CDR3 is TGTGCCAGCAGTGTAGGGACAGGGGGCACCGGGGAGCTGTTTTTT. It is translated as CASSVGTGGTGELFF.

V and J are TRBV7-2 and TRBJ1-2; D is unresolved. Trimming removed 1 base at V and 6 bases at J, with 12 bases between. Per germline, CDR1 SGHTA and CDR2 FQGNSA. CDR3 length equals 14 residues. The CDR3 spells CASSLVGQQDGYTF. Here the CDR3 DNA reads TGTGCCAGCAGCTTAGTCGGTCAGCAGGATGGCTACACCTTC.

This clonotype has a count of ten or more. The chain couples TRBV2 to TRBJ2-7; 7 positions agree with TRBD2. Germline assignment: CDR1 SNHLY and CDR2 FYNNEI. The trim removed 3 bases at V and 5 bases at J, leaving 7 bases unmatched. The CDR3 covers 14 residues. The CDR3 is CASSDSAGVHEQYF. The CDR3 nucleotides are TGTGCCAGCAGTGATTCGGCGGGAGTCCACGAGCAGTACTTC.

This chain uses TRBV10-3 with TRBJ2-7; the match to TRBD1 covers 7 bases. Per the germline V gene, CDR1 is ENHRY and CDR2 is SYGVKD. There are 16 residues in the CDR3. Losses at the gene ends were 0 bases for V and 0 bases for J; bases not matched to a gene: 5. The CDR3 sequence: CAISESGQGVSYEQYF. For the CDR3, the DNA is TGTGCCATCAGTGAGTCAGGGCAGGGGGTCTCCTACGAGCAGTACTTC.

The table lists this clonotype with a few counts. In DNA form, the CDR3 reads TGTGCCAGCCGTAGCGGTTTGGGCACAGATACGCAGTATTTT. This gives the protein CASRSGLGTDTQYF. The chain carries TRBV27 and TRBJ2-3; weak D call: TRBD2 (6 bases). Per the germline V gene, CDR1 is MNHEY and CDR2 is SMNVEV (reference sequence). The CDR3 is made up of 14 amino acids. With 8 bases removed from V and 1 base from J, the gap between germline ends came to 13 bases.

The V gene is TRBV2, the J gene TRBJ2-7; a possible D gene is TRBD1 (6 bases). V was cut by 4 bases and J by 0 bases, with 10 bases left in between. The CDR3 is made up of 14 amino acids. The germline CDR1 and CDR2 sequences are SNHLY and FYNNEI. The CDR3 coding sequence is TGTGCCAGCAGTGCGACGACAGGCTCCTACGAGCAGTACTTC. Translation gives CASSATTGSYEQYF.

The chain combines TRBV6-5 with TRBJ2-1; no clear D gene. The CDR3 sequence is 12 residues long. The germline V gene encodes CDR1 MNHEY and CDR2 SVGAGI. V was shortened by 2 bases and J by 5 bases, with 4 bases between the two germline ends. The DNA for the CDR3 is TGTGCCAGCAGTTACCTTCACAATGAGCAGTTCTTC. Residues: CASSYLHNEQFF.

The gene calls are TRBV12-3 or TRBV12-4 and TRBJ1-5, with TRBD1 as a possible D gene (5 bases). V lost 5 bases, J lost 6 bases, and 17 bases lay in between. The CDR3 is made up of 15 amino acids. CDR3 loop: CASSLSARQSQPQHF. CDR3 in DNA: TGTGCCAGCAGTCTATCGGCTAGACAGAGTCAGCCCCAGCATTTT.

This clonotype came up many times. V is TRBV7-9 and J is TRBJ2-5, with unresolved D. The CDR3 runs 14 residues. V was pared by 1 base and J by 0 bases, with 6 bases between. CDR1 and CDR2 (germline): SEHNR, FQNEAQ (reference sequence). CDR3 amino acids: CASSLVQYQETQYF. The DNA for the CDR3 is TGTGCCAGCAGCTTAGTCCAGTACCAAGAGACCCAGTACTTC.

This clonotype was counted ten times or more. V gene TRBV19 combines with J gene TRBJ1-3, with 8 bases identical to TRBD1. The CDR3 is made up of 15 amino acids. Germline V lookup: CDR1 LNHDA, CDR2 SQIVND (reference sequence). Unmatched junction bases numbered 5, after V lost 5 bases and J lost 2 bases. CDR3 sequence (DNA): TGTGCCAGTAGTCCCTGGACAGGGACTGGAAACACCATATATTTT. The encoded protein is CASSPWTGTGNTIYF.

There are a few counts of this clonotype. V usage is TRBV30 and J usage is TRBJ2-3, with D possibly matching TRBD1 (6 bases). The germline CDR1 and CDR2 sequences are GTSNPN and SVGIG (reference sequence). Trimming took off 0 bases at V and 6 bases at J, with 10 bases between the two ends. The CDR3 is 13 residues long. The CDR3 loop reads CAWSVQGPDTQYF. CDR3 bases: TGTGCCTGGAGTGTACAGGGTCCGGATACGCAGTATTTT. The complete variable domain, with remaining parts taken from reference TRBV30 and TRBJ2-3, reads SQTIHQWPATLVQPVGSPLSLECTVEGTSNPNLYWYRQAAGRGLQLLFYSVGIGQISSEVPQNLSASRPQDRQFILSSKKLLLSDSGFYLCAWSVQGPDTQYFGPGTRLTVL.

The chain links TRBV6-2 or TRBV6-3 to TRBJ1-2, with TRBD1 matching 10 bases. The length of the CDR3 is 15 residues. CDR1 MNHEY and CDR2 SVGEGT come from the germline V gene. Unmatched junction bases numbered 7, after V lost 4 bases and J lost 5 bases. The CDR3 DNA is TGTGCCAGCAGTTCCGGGACAGGGGTGGTGTATGGCTACACCTTC. This gives the protein CASSSGTGVVYGYTF.

The table lists this clonotype with many counts. The chain has TRBV15 and TRBJ2-7; 11 positions match TRBD2. The CDR3 is 15 residues long. Trimming removed 5 bases from V and 6 bases from J; junction bases left unmatched: 9. Germline CDR1 and CDR2: LNHNV and YYDKDF (reference sequence). CDR3 coding DNA: TGTGCCACCAGCTTACGACTAGCGGGAAAAGTCGAGCAGTACTTC. This encodes CATSLRLAGKVEQYF.

In its sample, this clonotype was seen a few times. The chain employs TRBV12-5 and TRBJ2-7, with 9 bases lining up with TRBD1. There are 15 residues in the CDR3. J was trimmed by 4 bases and V by 6 bases; bases with no gene match: 10. Germline V CDR1 and CDR2: LGHNT, FRNRAP. DNA of the CDR3: TGTGCTAGTGGAAGACCGGGACAGGGTGAGTACGAGCAGTACTTC. Its translation: CASGRPGQGEYEQYF.

This clonotype was recorded at least ten times. The chain is built from TRBV2 and TRBJ1-2, with 7 bases identical to TRBD1. J gave up 3 bases and V 6 bases, and 4 bases lay outside the gene matches. The CDR3 contains 13 residues. Germline values: CDR1 SNHLY, CDR2 FYNNEI. CDR3 DNA sequence: TGTGCCAGCAGGCTTCAGGGGGACTATGGCTACACCTTC. It codes for CASRLQGDYGYTF.

There are a few counts of this clonotype. The V gene is TRBV4-3, the J gene TRBJ2-7, with 7 bases matching TRBD2. Germline V lookup: CDR1 LGHNA, CDR2 YSLEER. CDR3 length: 15 amino acids. The V segment lost 0 bases and the J segment 3 bases; nucleotides outside the gene matches: 5. This chain's CDR3 is CASSQDRGRDYEQYF. DNA of the CDR3: TGCGCCAGCAGCCAAGATCGTGGGAGGGACTACGAGCAGTACTTC.

The V gene is TRBV29-1, the J gene TRBJ2-7; no firm D call. In germline, CDR1 is SQVTM, CDR2 ANQGSEA. V shed 5 bases and J shed 4 bases, with 12 bases lying between them. This CDR3 is 12 amino acids long. The CDR3 nucleotides read TGCAGCGTTCAAGTATCCGGTTACGAGCAGTACTTC. It codes for CSVQVSGYEQYF.

The J gene is TRBJ2-3, the V gene TRBV19; D tentatively reads TRBD1 or TRBD2 (6 bases each). Germline V lookup: CDR1 LNHDA, CDR2 SQIVND (reference sequence). The CDR3 is made up of 14 amino acids. Trimming took off 5 bases at V and 4 bases at J, with 13 bases between the two ends. In DNA, the CDR3 is TGTGCCAGTAGTTGGGGGGCCTCGTCAGATACGCAGTATTTT. Its protein product is CASSWGASSDTQYF.

In its sample, this clonotype was seen many times. The J gene is TRBJ1-2, the V gene TRBV24-1, with TRBD1 as a possible D gene (5 bases). The germline CDR1 and CDR2 sequences are KGHDR and SFDVKD. The CDR3 has 12 residues. V was shortened by 4 bases and J by 4 bases, with 6 bases between the two germline ends. The CDR3 loop is CATSETGYGYTF. CDR3 nucleotides: TGTGCCACCAGTGAAACAGGCTATGGCTACACCTTC.

A note on this clonotype: A much more abundant neighbour one base away suggests this may be a read error. This chain uses TRBV7-8 with TRBJ1-1, with D perhaps TRBD1 (5 bases). V lost 1 base and J 7 bases, leaving 7 bases between the germline ends. This CDR3 has 12 amino acids. Germline assignment: CDR1 SGHVS and CDR2 FQNEAQ. The CDR3 loop reads CASSLGQLEAFF. CDR3 in DNA: TGTGCCAGCAGCTTAGGACAGCTTGAAGCTTTCTTT.

At least ten counts were recorded for this clonotype. The chain employs TRBV4-3 and TRBJ1-6; TRBD1 matches at 8 bases. The CDR3 contains 16 residues. Looked up from germline, CDR1 is LGHNA and CDR2 is YSLEER. V shed 1 base, J shed 6 bases, and the junction held 5 bases outside the gene matches. The chain's CDR3 is CASSQGPGQANSPLHF. CDR3 nucleotide sequence: TGCGCCAGCAGCCAAGGGCCGGGACAGGCTAATTCACCCCTCCACTTT.

The V gene is TRBV7-3, the J gene TRBJ1-6; D uncertain. CDR1 is SGHTA, CDR2 FQGTGA, per germline. V dropped 3 bases and J dropped 10 bases, with 10 bases sitting between them. The CDR3 totals 13 residues. The CDR3 is CASSLAGGSPLHF. CDR3 sequence (DNA): TGTGCCAGCAGCTTGGCTGGAGGGTCACCCCTCCACTTT. The complete variable domain, with remaining parts taken from reference TRBV7-3 and TRBJ1-6, reads GAGVSQTPSNKVTEKGKYVELRCDPISGHTALYWYRQSLGQGPEFLIYFQGTGAADDSGLPNDRFFAVRPEGSVSTLKIQRTERGDSAVYLCASSLAGGSPLHFGNGTRLTVT.

Only a few counts were recorded for this clonotype. V and J are TRBV4-2 and TRBJ2-3; TRBD1 is a possible D gene (5 bases). The CDR3 has 16 amino acids. V was clipped by 3 bases and J by 2 bases, with 15 bases between them. Germline V gene data show CDR1 as LGHNA and CDR2 as YNFKEQ. Here the CDR3 reads CASSQYQGSPTDTQYF. The CDR3 nucleotides are TGTGCCAGCAGCCAGTATCAGGGTTCCCCCACAGATACGCAGTATTTT.

This chain joins TRBV2 and TRBJ2-7; tentatively, D is TRBD1 or TRBD2 (6 bases each). The CDR3 consists of 12 residues. V was shortened by 6 bases and J by 9 bases, with 15 bases between the two germline ends. Germline V gene lookup returns CDR1 SNHLY and CDR2 FYNNEI. The CDR3 reads CASSRDGGGQYF. For the CDR3, the DNA is TGTGCCAGCAGCAGGGACGGGGGCGGGCAGTACTTC.

Points on this clonotype: A read error may produce the germline difference seen at one junction end. The CDR3: CSASSGDTEAFF. In DNA form, the CDR3 reads TGCAGTGCTAGTTCCGGGGACACTGAAGCCTTCTTT. The chain combines TRBV20-1 with TRBJ1-1; TRBD1 might be the D (6 bases). The length of the CDR3 is 12 residues. Germline-derived CDR1 and CDR2 are DFQATT and SNEGSKA (reference sequence).